This T cell receptor beta chain was documented in a study of cytomegalovirus exposure and HLA in healthy donors (TCRdb year 2017). About the full investigation: In an earlier analysis of some 610 of the donors, 250 to 350 Gb of sequence data and 120 million or so unique TCR beta sequences from about 179 million T cells were reported. An early release covering some 640 HLA-typed donors comprised about 310 gigabases of sequencing data and tens of millions of unique TCR sequences. The genetic ancestry cluster associated with self-reported Caucasian donors included about 81% of the 300 to 400 genotyped donors. The aim of the study was to test whether cataloging public T cell receptors could identify signatures of past pathogen exposure. The study used immunosequencing to profile the T cell repertoires of 670 or so subjects and linked those repertoires to cytomegalovirus serostatus. Besides the first cohort of around 700 subjects, a separate validation cohort made up of 120 or so different subjects was used. To predict cytomegalovirus infection status, the study brought together high-throughput TCR immunosequencing, statistical association of individual TCRs with disease status, and machine learning. A later analysis re-examined previously published TCR beta repertoires from about 670 donors and added high-resolution HLA genotyping to investigate patterns of TCR occurrence. Rather than using new phenotypic data, the later analysis identified candidate immune exposures from TCR beta sequences and from how often those sequences occurred across donors. In an earlier analysis of roughly 540 of the donors, high-throughput TCR beta sequencing was used to judge whether each TCR beta V gene segment behaved as functional or pseudogenic. Donor age, sex, ethnicity and CMV serostatus were collected together with the repertoire data. A later genetic analysis took genome-wide SNP genotypes for about 60% of the roughly 670 donors and used that subset as a discovery cohort. Every discovery cohort repertoire had been produced on one sequencing platform. HLA typing covered class I and class II loci at four-digit resolution. Typing coverage varied by locus: roughly 629-640 donors for A, B, C, DRB1 and DQB1; some 520 for DQA1; more than 600 for DPA1; roughly 450 for DPB1. A handful of DR-DQ haplotypes were handled as single units for association and clustering because linkage in the cohort was strong. Among 300 to 450 genotyped donors of the cohort, an average of around 240,000 unique TCR beta nucleotide sequences were sequenced per donor, around 18% of them non-productive. Here is what the overall study found, with its caveats: Because some donors lacked HLA typing at each locus, the association tests relied only on the typed subset. Compared with the 666-donor mean, donors in an Asian-associated ancestry cluster had fewer N-insertions in productive TCRs, according to a later genetic analysis. While some public TCRs were present in many individuals, most TCR sequences turned up only very rarely across donors. Compared with equally common non-associated chains, HLA-associated TCR beta chains in a later analysis were more clonally expanded and had lower generation probabilities. The authors suggested that the approach could potentially be generalized to other disease states and immunological phenotypes. Specific HLA alleles were associated with 18,000 or so TCR beta sequences at a false discovery rate of 0.05 in a later analysis. Presence/absence analyses assumed roughly uniform sequencing depth across donors, an assumption that may not hold. In a later genetic analysis, a missense DCLRE1C variant was associated with V-gene and J-gene trimming of TCR beta chains, and the association was replicated in an independent cohort. The sequencing pipeline was judged likely to have produced a cluster of highly shared sequence variants as a technical artifact. According to a later analysis, parvovirus B19, influenza, CMV and Epstein-Barr virus appeared linked to several top co-occurrence clusters. When HLA alleles, especially DR and DQ, strongly co-occurred, attributing TCR associations to individual alleles was difficult. Linkage disequilibrium might explain the correlated functional status among segregating V segments, but an unknown experimental factor could not be excluded. About 15 rarely observed V segments, including chromosome 9 orphons, were excluded from the earlier analysis of almost 600 of the donors because counts were too low. A further reported finding was that TCR beta sequences accurately predicted the HLA-A and HLA-B alleles for most subjects in the first cohort. For the cohort, immune exposure information was limited to CMV serostatus. A later analysis found that TCR association rates varied across HLA loci, with DRB1 alleles showing the most associated TCRs and HLA-C alleles the fewest. An earlier analysis of approximately 570 of the donors showed that most TCR beta V segments appeared in productive rearrangements either about 87% or about 30% of the time, which broadly matched IMGT annotations. In the study, about 150 TCR beta chains were listed as associated with cytomegalovirus. The classifier was reported to diagnose cytomegalovirus status with high specificity and sensitivity in both the original cohort and the validation cohort. In vitro tests confirmed that a few of the cytomegalovirus-associated TCR beta chains recognize cytomegalovirus antigens. In a later analysis, most CMV-associated TCR beta chains were found to appear HLA-restricted, with HLA associations seemingly driven largely by CMV exposure. Because the 87-base-pair reads could not distinguish some IMGT-functional V segments, including TRBV6-2 and TRBV6-3, those segments were excluded. Only TCR beta chains were sequenced in this cohort, and the absence of alpha or paired-chain data limited detectable features.

The cohort comprised under 700 healthy bone marrow donors. At the time of sampling, every cohort member was nominally healthy, though immune exposures that went unrecorded were likely present. Of the 666 cohort members, roughly 290 had a positive CMV serostatus and just over 350 had a negative one, while no CMV serostatus was recorded for the donor. Each donor provided a peripheral blood sample, and peripheral blood mononuclear cells were used for TCR beta sequencing. The Qiagen DNeasy Blood Extraction Kit was used to extract genomic DNA from the blood cell samples. To prepare the library, the immunoSEQ multiplex PCR assay was applied. For the multiplex PCR, a mixture combining 60 forward primers for TCR Vbeta segments and 13 reverse primers for TCR Jbeta segments was used. Amplification of the CDR3 region of rearranged TCR beta genes was performed with a multiplex PCR assay on genomic DNA. The Illumina HiSeq System was used to sequence the amplified TCR beta libraries as 87-base-pair reads. On the study's bioinformatics: A later analysis tallied roughly 76 million unique TCR beta chains across the 700 or so repertoires, and approximately 11 million of those chains were shared by two or more donors. Raw reads were error-corrected and collapsed into unique sequences by a nearest-neighbor algorithm in which closely related sequences were merged to remove PCR and sequencing errors. CDR3 sequences were aligned to IMGT reference sequences to assign V, D and J gene segments. For a sequence to be retained, a match of at least six nucleotides was required to both a V gene segment and a J gene segment. Rearrangements were called productive when the CDR3 lacked stop codons and stayed in frame with V and J; all others were non-productive. Following IMGT convention, CDR3 was defined as the stretch from the second conserved V-encoded cysteine to the conserved J-encoded phenylalanine. The earlier analysis of 550 to 650 of the donors excluded any sequence lacking an unambiguous match to a single V gene segment. An earlier analysis of fewer than 650 of the donors classified V segments as functional when productive rearrangements were above 56.7% and as segregating when the standard deviation between donors was above 5%. To diagnose cytomegalovirus status from the catalog of TCR beta chain sequences, a statistical classification framework was built. In a later analysis, TCR nucleotide sequences were compared against IMGT/GENE-DB human TR gene sequences so that V and J genes could be assigned. A later analysis assigned CDR3 sequences and most-parsimonious VDJ recombination scenarios with the TCRdist pipeline. In a later analysis, every TCR beta chain was defined by the combination of its CDR3 amino acid sequence and its V-gene family, and reads without a unique V-gene family were dropped. To address suspected cross-contamination and a sequencing artifact, a later analysis removed roughly 580 highly shared, low-generation-probability nucleotide sequences. A later analysis calculated a clonal expansion index for each public chain from normalized within-repertoire ranks of inferred template counts. Generation probabilities in a later analysis came from a VDJ recombination model fitted to out-of-frame rearrangements, and those results were checked against IGoR. In a later analysis, TCR-TCR, TCR-HLA and TCR-CMV co-occurrence was scored with hypergeometric tests, and a repertoire-size bias correction was applied to TCR pairs. To estimate false discovery rates, a later analysis permuted the HLA or CMV assignments 20 times. In a later analysis, co-occurring TCRs were grouped using DBSCAN, and TCRdist sequence similarity was added for clustering within HLA-allele-positive subsets. For co-occurrence clustering, repertoires with fewer than 30,000 or more than 120,000 public chains were excluded, along with roughly five repertoires with anomalous nucleotide sharing. The table comes from immuneACCESS by way of TCRdb, which keeps in-frame sequences with V and J called. Part of the clones is missing from these tables; in studies checked, under half for an unresolved V gene and the rest for unknown reasons. V, J and clone size were drawn from that table, and D and trimming were deduced from the DNA. This sample lists about 43,000 clones; around two thirds were detected once. The ten largest clones add up to about 8.5% of the sample.

CDR1 and CDR2 (SGHDN, FVKESK) derive from the germline V gene. The CDR3 measures 15 amino acids from cysteine to phenylalanine. Only the CDR3 portion is preserved as DNA: 45 bases, with reading frame beginning at the first base. V loses 0 bases at its end and J loses 4 bases; junction bases beyond the gene matches: 4. In the case of this clone: Its antigen remains undetermined. It has no much larger one-base neighbor in the sample; base qualities were not kept.

Input material: PBMCs. This receptor chain uses TRBV14 and TRBJ2-3; 7 central nucleotides agree with TRBD2. This receptor was obtained from a human donor in good health. The CDR3 is CASSQDLGGADTQYF. Read as DNA, the sequence is TGTGCCAGCAGCCAAGATCTTGGGGGGGCAGATACGCAGTATTTT.